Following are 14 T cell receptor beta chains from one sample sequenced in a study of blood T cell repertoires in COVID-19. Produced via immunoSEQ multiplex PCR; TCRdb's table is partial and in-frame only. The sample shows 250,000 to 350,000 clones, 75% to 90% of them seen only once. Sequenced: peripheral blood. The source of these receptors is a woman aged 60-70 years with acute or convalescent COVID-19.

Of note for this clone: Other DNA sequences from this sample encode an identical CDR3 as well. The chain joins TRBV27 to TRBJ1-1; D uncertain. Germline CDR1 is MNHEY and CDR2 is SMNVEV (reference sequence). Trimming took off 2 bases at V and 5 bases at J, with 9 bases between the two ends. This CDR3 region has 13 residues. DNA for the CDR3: TGTGCCAGCAGTTTAAATCGAGGGACTGAAGCTTTCTTT. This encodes CASSLNRGTEAFF.

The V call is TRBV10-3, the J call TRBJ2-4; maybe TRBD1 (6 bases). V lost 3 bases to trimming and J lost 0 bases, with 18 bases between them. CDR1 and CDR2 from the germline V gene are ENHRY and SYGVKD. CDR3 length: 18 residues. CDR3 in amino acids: CAISDVYSDRVAKNIQYF. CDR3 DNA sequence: TGTGCCATCAGTGATGTGTATTCGGACAGAGTAGCCAAAAACATTCAGTACTTC.

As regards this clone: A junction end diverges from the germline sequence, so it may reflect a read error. This CDR3 is CASSEGLAGSYGQYF. For the CDR3, the DNA is TGTGCCAGCAGCGAGGGACTAGCGGGGTCCTACGGGCAGTACTTC. V is TRBV9 and J is TRBJ2-7; 13 bases map to TRBD2. Germline CDR1 reads SGDLS; CDR2 reads YYNGEE. The CDR3 is 15 amino acids.

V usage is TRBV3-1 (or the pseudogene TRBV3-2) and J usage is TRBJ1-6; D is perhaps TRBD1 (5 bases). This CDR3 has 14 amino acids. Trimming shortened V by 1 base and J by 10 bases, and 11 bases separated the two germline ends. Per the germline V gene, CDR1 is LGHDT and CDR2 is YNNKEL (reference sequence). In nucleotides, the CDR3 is TGTGCCAGCAGCCAAGTGACAGTTGGCTCACCCCTCCACTTT. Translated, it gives CASSQVTVGSPLHF.

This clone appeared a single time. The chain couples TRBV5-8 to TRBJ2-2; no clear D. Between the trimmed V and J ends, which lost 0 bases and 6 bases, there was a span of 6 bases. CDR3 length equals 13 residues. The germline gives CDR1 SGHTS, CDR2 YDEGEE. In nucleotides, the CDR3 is TGTGCCAGCAGCTTGGACAGCTCCGGGGAGCTGTTTTTT. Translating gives CASSLDSSGELFF.

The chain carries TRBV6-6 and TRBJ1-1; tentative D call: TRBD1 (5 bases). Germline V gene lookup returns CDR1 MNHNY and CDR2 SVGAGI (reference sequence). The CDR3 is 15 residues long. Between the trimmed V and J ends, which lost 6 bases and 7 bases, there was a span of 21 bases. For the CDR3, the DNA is TGTGCCAGCAGACCCGGGACTCGCAGTTTGGATGAAGCTTTCTTT. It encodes CASRPGTRSLDEAFF.

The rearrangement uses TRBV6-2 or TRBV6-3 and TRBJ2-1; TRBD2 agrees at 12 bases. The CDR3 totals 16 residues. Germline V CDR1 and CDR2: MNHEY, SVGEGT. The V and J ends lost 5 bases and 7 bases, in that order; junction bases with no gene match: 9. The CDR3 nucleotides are TGTGCCAGCAGTCGGCGGACTAGCGGGGACCGGAATGAGCAGTTCTTC. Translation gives CASSRRTSGDRNEQFF.

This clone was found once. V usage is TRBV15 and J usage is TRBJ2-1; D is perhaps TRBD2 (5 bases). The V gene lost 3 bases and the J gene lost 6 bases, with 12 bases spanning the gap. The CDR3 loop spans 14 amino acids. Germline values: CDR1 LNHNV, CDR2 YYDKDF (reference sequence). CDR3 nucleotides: TGTGCCACCAGCAGCCGAACTAGTTTCAATGAGCAGTTCTTC. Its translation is CATSSRTSFNEQFF.

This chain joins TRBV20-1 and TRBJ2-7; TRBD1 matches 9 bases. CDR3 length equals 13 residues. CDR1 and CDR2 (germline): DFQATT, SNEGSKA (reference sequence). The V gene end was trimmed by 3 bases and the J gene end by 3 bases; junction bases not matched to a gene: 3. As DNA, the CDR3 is TGCAGTGCTAGTTCGGGACAGGGCTACGAGCAGTACTTC. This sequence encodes CSASSGQGYEQYF.

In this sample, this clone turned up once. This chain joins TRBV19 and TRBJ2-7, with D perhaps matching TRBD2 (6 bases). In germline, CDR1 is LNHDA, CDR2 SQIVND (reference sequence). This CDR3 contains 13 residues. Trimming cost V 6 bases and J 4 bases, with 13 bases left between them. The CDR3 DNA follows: TGTGCCAGTAGCACGGGACTGTTTTACGAGCAGTACTTC. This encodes CASSTGLFYEQYF.

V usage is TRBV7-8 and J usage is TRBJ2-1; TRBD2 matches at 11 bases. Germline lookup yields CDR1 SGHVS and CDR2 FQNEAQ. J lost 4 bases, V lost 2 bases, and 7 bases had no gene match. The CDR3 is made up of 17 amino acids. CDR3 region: CASSLQSRLAGYNEQFF. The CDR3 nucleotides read TGTGCCAGCAGCTTACAGTCAAGACTAGCGGGATACAATGAGCAGTTCTTC.

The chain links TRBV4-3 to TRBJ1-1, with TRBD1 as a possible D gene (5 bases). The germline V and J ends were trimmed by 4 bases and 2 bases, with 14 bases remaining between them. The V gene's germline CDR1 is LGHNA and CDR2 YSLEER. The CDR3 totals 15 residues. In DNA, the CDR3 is TGCGCCAGCAGCCGAATGGGGCAGATAAACACTGAAGCTTTCTTT. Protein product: CASSRMGQINTEAFF.

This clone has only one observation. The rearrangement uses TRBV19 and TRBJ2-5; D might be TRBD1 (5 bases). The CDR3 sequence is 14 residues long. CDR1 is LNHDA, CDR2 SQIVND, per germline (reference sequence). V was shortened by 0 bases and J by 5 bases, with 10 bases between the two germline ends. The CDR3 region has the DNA TGTGCCAGTAGTATAGATCCCAGGGTCGAGACCCAGTACTTC. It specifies CASSIDPRVETQYF.

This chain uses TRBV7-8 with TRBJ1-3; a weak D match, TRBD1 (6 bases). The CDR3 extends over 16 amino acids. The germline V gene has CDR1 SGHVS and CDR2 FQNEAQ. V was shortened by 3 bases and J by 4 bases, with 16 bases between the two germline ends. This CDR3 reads CASSLRDWGQGNTIYF. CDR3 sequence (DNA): TGTGCCAGCAGCTTGAGGGATTGGGGGCAAGGAAACACCATATATTTT. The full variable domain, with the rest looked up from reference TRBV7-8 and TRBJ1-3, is GAGVSQSPRYKVAKRGQDVALRCDPISGHVSLFWYQQALGQGPEFLTYFQNEAQLDKSGLPSDRFFAERPEGSVSTLKIQRTQQEDSAVYLCASSLRDWGQGNTIYFGEGSWLTVV.